A selection of T cell receptor beta chains follows, all from one sample in a study of T cells in Graves' hyperthyroidism and ophthalmopathy. A single record per CDR3 protein comes from TCRdb applying MiXCR to the multiplex PCR reads. The sample yields some 400,000 distinct CDR3 sequences, approximately 13% seen once. Sequenced material: blood. The receptors were sampled from a man aged 25 to 40 with Graves' hyperthyroidism that later progressed to Graves' ophthalmopathy. CDR3s include the opening cysteine and the closing phenylalanine or tryptophan. The order of the fields is V gene, clone size, J gene, D gene, CDR3 protein, CDR3 DNA. The D gene is left open where the match is weak. Clone size is stated in some rows and not others, as once, few, many or a class when expanded.

v_gene: TRBV2
abundance: many
j_gene: TRBJ1-6
d_gene: -
CDR3aa: CASSPRGGLTLHF
CDR3nt: TGTGCCAGCAGTCCCAGAGGTGGGCTCACCCTCCACTTT

v_gene: TRBV11-2
abundance: many
j_gene: TRBJ2-7
d_gene: -
CDR3aa: CASSLEDRGRVAYEQYF
CDR3nt: TGTGCCAGCAGCTTAGAAGATAGGGGCCGGGTGGCCTACGAGCAGTACTTC

v_gene: TRBV7-9
abundance: many
j_gene: TRBJ2-7
d_gene: -
CDR3aa: CASSLDYNPYEQYF
CDR3nt: TGTGCCAGCAGCTTAGATTACAATCCCTACGAGCAGTACTTC

v_gene: TRBV6-1
abundance: -
j_gene: TRBJ1-1
d_gene: -
CDR3aa: CASSPRWGYTEAFF
CDR3nt: TGTGCCAGCAGTCCCCGGTGGGGCTACACTGAAGCTTTCTTT

v_gene: TRBV11-3
abundance: few
j_gene: TRBJ2-7
d_gene: -
CDR3aa: CASSLDGWSSYEQYF
CDR3nt: TGTGCCAGCAGCTTAGATGGTTGGTCCTCCTACGAGCAGTACTTC

v_gene: TRBV27
abundance: -
j_gene: TRBJ2-7
d_gene: TRBD1
CDR3aa: CASSRDRVGEQYF
CDR3nt: TGTGCCAGCAGCCGGGACAGGGTCGGCGAGCAGTACTTC

v_gene: TRBV2
abundance: many
j_gene: TRBJ2-1
d_gene: -
CDR3aa: CASSEDRVSLGEQFF
CDR3nt: TGTGCCAGCAGTGAAGACAGGGTCTCCCTCGGTGAGCAGTTCTTC

v_gene: TRBV18
abundance: -
j_gene: TRBJ2-3
d_gene: -
CDR3aa: CASSPSGRLHRTDTQYF
CDR3nt: TGTGCCAGCTCACCCTCCGGCCGACTCCACCGCACAGATACGCAGTATTTT

v_gene: TRBV25-1
abundance: many
j_gene: TRBJ1-1
d_gene: -
CDR3aa: CASRKGGVRTEAFF
CDR3nt: TGTGCCAGCAGAAAGGGGGGAGTAAGGACTGAAGCTTTCTTT

v_gene: TRBV10-2
abundance: many
j_gene: TRBJ2-3
d_gene: TRBD1
CDR3aa: CASKTGSPLSSTDTQYF
CDR3nt: TGCGCCAGCAAGACAGGGTCCCCCCTTTCTAGCACAGATACGCAGTATTTT

v_gene: TRBV7-8
abundance: many
j_gene: TRBJ2-7
d_gene: -
CDR3aa: CASSLGGDIAYEQYF
CDR3nt: TGTGCCAGCAGCTTAGGGGGGGACATTGCATACGAGCAGTACTTC

v_gene: TRBV7-2
abundance: many
j_gene: TRBJ2-1
d_gene: -
CDR3aa: CASSLPGLNNEQFF
CDR3nt: TGTGCCAGCAGCCTTCCGGGACTTAACAATGAGCAGTTCTTC

v_gene: TRBV6-1
abundance: -
j_gene: TRBJ1-6
d_gene: -
CDR3aa: CASSGRASNSPLHF
CDR3nt: TGTGCCAGCAGCGGCCGGGCTTCTAATTCACCCCTCCACTTT

v_gene: TRBV25-1
abundance: -
j_gene: TRBJ2-1
d_gene: -
CDR3aa: CASSRRGNEQLF
CDR3nt: TGTGCCAGCAGCAGAAGGGGCAATGAGCAGCTCTTC

v_gene: TRBV5-1
abundance: many
j_gene: TRBJ2-5
d_gene: TRBD2
CDR3aa: CASSLVGGQETQYF
CDR3nt: TGCGCCAGCAGCTTGGTCGGGGGGCAAGAGACCCAGTACTTC

v_gene: TRBV7-8
abundance: many
j_gene: TRBJ1-5
d_gene: -
CDR3aa: CASSTVSGFGQPQHF
CDR3nt: TGTGCCAGCAGCACGGTGTCGGGGTTTGGACAGCCCCAGCATTTT

v_gene: TRBV6-1
abundance: -
j_gene: TRBJ1-2
d_gene: TRBD1
CDR3aa: CASSVIGTGVTPYGYTF
CDR3nt: TGTGCCAGCAGTGTAATCGGGACAGGGGTGACCCCCTATGGCTACACCTTC

v_gene: TRBV27
abundance: few
j_gene: TRBJ1-2
d_gene: -
CDR3aa: CASSFPGAGGYTF
CDR3nt: TGTGCCAGCAGTTTCCCGGGGGCCGGAGGCTACACCTTC

v_gene: TRBV6-9
abundance: few
j_gene: TRBJ2-7
d_gene: -
CDR3aa: CASSYLAEQYF
CDR3nt: TGTGCCAGCAGTTACTTGGCCGAGCAGTACTTC

v_gene: TRBV10-3
abundance: -
j_gene: TRBJ2-1
d_gene: -
CDR3aa: CAISEKTGKEFF
CDR3nt: TGTGCCATCAGTGAGAAAACAGGGAAAGAGTTCTTC

v_gene: TRBV6-5
abundance: few
j_gene: TRBJ2-7
d_gene: TRBD2
CDR3aa: CASSYQRGISYEQYF
CDR3nt: TGTGCCAGCAGTTACCAGCGGGGGATATCCTACGAGCAGTACTTC

v_gene: TRBV6-1
abundance: many
j_gene: TRBJ1-1
d_gene: -
CDR3aa: CASSKTGGAEAFF
CDR3nt: TGTGCCAGCAGTAAGACGGGCGGCGCTGAAGCTTTCTTT

v_gene: TRBV5-1
abundance: -
j_gene: TRBJ2-6
d_gene: TRBD1
CDR3aa: CASSLRAQGALSSGANVLTF
CDR3nt: TGCGCCAGCAGCTTGAGGGCCCAGGGGGCCCTAAGCTCTGGGGCCAACGTCCTGACTTTC

v_gene: TRBV2
abundance: few
j_gene: TRBJ2-2
d_gene: -
CDR3aa: CASSDVGTGELFF
CDR3nt: TGTGCCAGCAGTGATGTAGGGACCGGGGAGCTGTTTTTT

v_gene: TRBV28
abundance: -
j_gene: TRBJ1-4
d_gene: TRBD1
CDR3aa: CASSTTGQGNEKLFF
CDR3nt: TGTGCCAGCAGCACAACGGGACAGGGGAATGAAAAACTGTTTTTT

v_gene: TRBV7-9
abundance: -
j_gene: TRBJ2-7
d_gene: -
CDR3aa: CASSLAQEFPYEQYF
CDR3nt: TGTGCCAGCAGCTTAGCGCAAGAGTTCCCCTACGAGCAGTACTTC

v_gene: TRBV20-1
abundance: many
j_gene: TRBJ1-2
d_gene: -
CDR3aa: CSAREDKSHGYTF
CDR3nt: TGCAGTGCTAGAGAGGACAAATCCCATGGCTACACCTTC

v_gene: TRBV11-2
abundance: many
j_gene: TRBJ2-7
d_gene: TRBD1
CDR3aa: CASSPTDRAYEQYF
CDR3nt: TGTGCCAGCAGCCCAACCGACAGGGCGTACGAGCAGTACTTC

v_gene: TRBV28
abundance: many
j_gene: TRBJ2-2
d_gene: -
CDR3aa: CASSTSGTRGTGELFF
CDR3nt: TGTGCCAGCAGCACTTCCGGGACACGGGGAACCGGGGAGCTGTTTTTT

v_gene: TRBV6-2/TRBV6-3
abundance: -
j_gene: TRBJ2-2
d_gene: -
CDR3aa: CASSYSGRYTGELFF
CDR3nt: TGTGCCAGCAGTTACTCCGGCAGATACACCGGGGAGCTGTTTTTT

v_gene: TRBV20-1
abundance: many
j_gene: TRBJ1-5
d_gene: -
CDR3aa: CSAMAGVSDQPQHF
CDR3nt: TGCAGTGCTATGGCAGGGGTGAGCGATCAGCCCCAGCATTTT

v_gene: TRBV20-1
abundance: many
j_gene: TRBJ1-5
d_gene: -
CDR3aa: CSARGQDFQPQHF
CDR3nt: TGCAGTGCTAGAGGGCAGGACTTTCAGCCCCAGCATTTT

v_gene: TRBV28
abundance: many
j_gene: TRBJ2-7
d_gene: -
CDR3aa: CASSLDSDSSYSSYEQYF
CDR3nt: TGTGCCAGCAGTTTAGATTCTGACAGTTCCTACAGCTCCTACGAGCAGTACTTC

v_gene: TRBV7-2
abundance: many
j_gene: TRBJ2-4
d_gene: -
CDR3aa: CASSSQHIQYF
CDR3nt: TGTGCCAGCAGCTCACAGCACATTCAGTACTTC

v_gene: TRBV9
abundance: -
j_gene: TRBJ2-3
d_gene: -
CDR3aa: CASSEPRSDTQYF
CDR3nt: TGTGCCAGCAGCGAGCCGAGGTCGGATACGCAGTATTTT

v_gene: TRBV24-1
abundance: -
j_gene: TRBJ2-1
d_gene: -
CDR3aa: CATSVPTRNEQFF
CDR3nt: TGTGCCACCAGTGTCCCCACTCGAAATGAGCAGTTCTTC

v_gene: TRBV7-9
abundance: many
j_gene: TRBJ2-7
d_gene: -
CDR3aa: CASSWTWREQYF
CDR3nt: TGTGCCAGCAGCTGGACTTGGCGCGAGCAGTACTTC

v_gene: TRBV5-4
abundance: -
j_gene: TRBJ2-3
d_gene: -
CDR3aa: CASNLSPGEATDTQYF
CDR3nt: TGTGCCAGCAATCTCAGTCCAGGGGAGGCGACAGATACGCAGTATTTT

v_gene: TRBV5-1
abundance: -
j_gene: TRBJ1-1
d_gene: -
CDR3aa: CASSDTANTGAFF
CDR3nt: TGCGCCAGCAGCGACACAGCGAACACTGGAGCTTTCTTT

v_gene: TRBV9
abundance: few
j_gene: TRBJ1-6
d_gene: -
CDR3aa: CASSVGGGSPLHF
CDR3nt: TGTGCCAGCAGCGTAGGAGGGGGTTCACCCCTCCACTTT

v_gene: TRBV6-1
abundance: many
j_gene: TRBJ1-1
d_gene: -
CDR3aa: CASSYLGTEAFF
CDR3nt: TGTGCCAGCTCATATTTAGGCACTGAAGCTTTCTTT

v_gene: TRBV6-1
abundance: -
j_gene: TRBJ2-4
d_gene: -
CDR3aa: CASSETGSGGIQYF
CDR3nt: TGTGCCAGCAGTGAAACCGGGTCCGGGGGAATTCAGTACTTC

v_gene: TRBV4-1
abundance: few
j_gene: TRBJ1-2
d_gene: -
CDR3aa: CASSPKAGNYGYTF
CDR3nt: TGCGCCAGCAGCCCAAAGGCAGGGAACTATGGCTACACCTTC

v_gene: TRBV27
abundance: -
j_gene: TRBJ2-1
d_gene: -
CDR3aa: CASSSAGAGFDEQFF
CDR3nt: TGTGCCAGCAGTTCCGCCGGGGCAGGGTTTGATGAGCAGTTCTTC

v_gene: TRBV12-3/TRBV12-4
abundance: many
j_gene: TRBJ2-2
d_gene: TRBD1
CDR3aa: CASSLGQGPGELFF
CDR3nt: TGTGCCAGCAGTTTGGGACAGGGGCCCGGGGAGCTGTTTTTT

v_gene: TRBV7-2
abundance: -
j_gene: TRBJ2-5
d_gene: -
CDR3aa: CASSLRAGRETQYF
CDR3nt: TGTGCCAGCAGCTTAAGGGCAGGGCGGGAGACCCAGTACTTC

v_gene: TRBV7-9
abundance: -
j_gene: TRBJ1-2
d_gene: -
CDR3aa: CASSLGTALGYTF
CDR3nt: TGTGCCAGCAGCTTAGGGACCGCACTCGGCTACACCTTC

v_gene: TRBV5-6
abundance: once
j_gene: TRBJ2-7
d_gene: -
CDR3aa: CASRPSGAYEQYF
CDR3nt: TGTGCCAGCAGACCCAGCGGCGCCTACGAGCAGTACTTC

v_gene: TRBV7-9
abundance: many
j_gene: TRBJ1-4
d_gene: TRBD1
CDR3aa: CASSPGGRKNEKLFF
CDR3nt: TGTGCCAGCAGTCCAGGGGGACGGAAGAATGAAAAACTGTTTTTT

v_gene: TRBV7-8
abundance: few
j_gene: TRBJ1-6
d_gene: -
CDR3aa: CASSLRWRGVGNSPLHF
CDR3nt: TGTGCCAGCAGCTTACGGTGGAGGGGTGTCGGTAATTCACCCCTCCACTTT

v_gene: TRBV27
abundance: few
j_gene: TRBJ1-5
d_gene: -
CDR3aa: CAIPGNQPQHF
CDR3nt: TGTGCCATCCCAGGTAATCAGCCCCAGCATTTT

v_gene: TRBV10-3
abundance: few
j_gene: TRBJ2-1
d_gene: TRBD2
CDR3aa: CAISEKRGGNNEQFF
CDR3nt: TGTGCCATCAGTGAGAAGCGGGGGGGCAACAATGAGCAGTTCTTC

v_gene: TRBV7-3
abundance: many
j_gene: TRBJ2-1
d_gene: TRBD1
CDR3aa: CASSLKGALYNEQFF
CDR3nt: TGTGCCAGCAGCTTAAAGGGGGCCCTCTACAATGAGCAGTTCTTC

v_gene: TRBV27
abundance: many
j_gene: TRBJ1-1
d_gene: TRBD1
CDR3aa: CASSLYDRVNTEAFF
CDR3nt: TGTGCCAGCAGTTTATACGACAGGGTGAACACTGAAGCTTTCTTT